This is a list of T cell receptor beta chains from one sample in a study of T cell responses to AZD1222 COVID-19 vaccine. TCRdb's copy holds only in-frame clones and misses some; the assay was immunoSEQ multiplex PCR. The sample contains 120,000 or so clones, 80% to 90% of which appear only once. This specimen was peripheral blood, taken 28 days after the second AZD1222 dose. The receptor source for this set is an adult who received the AZD1222 COVID-19 vaccine. Both conserved end residues are part of each CDR3. Fields, in order: D gene, clone size, V gene, J gene, CDR3 DNA, CDR3 protein. The D gene is left open where the match is weak. Part of the rows lack a size; the others show once, few, many or a class for expanded clones.

d_call: -; clone_size: -; v_call: TRBV6-5; j_call: TRBJ2-3; cdr3_nt: TGTGCCAGCAGTTTAGCGGATACAGATACGCAGTATTTT; cdr3_aa: CASSLADTDTQYF
d_call: -; clone_size: -; v_call: TRBV11-3; j_call: TRBJ2-1; cdr3_nt: TGTGCCAGCAGCTTTACTACCTACAATGAGCAGTTCTTC; cdr3_aa: CASSFTTYNEQFF
d_call: TRBD1; clone_size: -; v_call: TRBV7-9; j_call: TRBJ1-2; cdr3_nt: TGTGCCAGCAGCACACAGGGGCGGGTTCGGACCTTC; cdr3_aa: CASSTQGRVRTF
d_call: -; clone_size: -; v_call: TRBV9; j_call: TRBJ1-2; cdr3_nt: TGTGCCAGCAGCGACGGGGCTGACTATGGCTACACCTTC; cdr3_aa: CASSDGADYGYTF
d_call: -; clone_size: -; v_call: TRBV28; j_call: TRBJ1-1; cdr3_nt: TGTGCCAGCAGTTCGACGGACGGTTTCGCTGAAGCTTTCTTT; cdr3_aa: CASSSTDGFAEAFF
d_call: -; clone_size: -; v_call: TRBV15; j_call: TRBJ1-6; cdr3_nt: TGTGCCACCAGCAGAGAAAGTGACTATAATTCACCCCTCCACTTT; cdr3_aa: CATSRESDYNSPLHF
d_call: -; clone_size: -; v_call: TRBV28; j_call: TRBJ1-2; cdr3_nt: TGTGCCAGCAGTTTATACGGAGATGGCTACACCTTC; cdr3_aa: CASSLYGDGYTF
d_call: -; clone_size: -; v_call: TRBV28; j_call: TRBJ2-6; cdr3_nt: TGTGCCAGTAACTGGAACTCTGGGGCCAACGTCCTGACTTTC; cdr3_aa: CASNWNSGANVLTF
d_call: -; clone_size: -; v_call: TRBV12-3/TRBV12-4; j_call: TRBJ2-2; cdr3_nt: TGTGCCAGCAGTTTTCGGTTTACCGGGGAGCTGTTTTTT; cdr3_aa: CASSFRFTGELFF
d_call: -; clone_size: -; v_call: TRBV5-6; j_call: TRBJ1-5; cdr3_nt: TGTGCCAGCAGCTGCTATCAGCCCCAGCATTTT; cdr3_aa: CASSCYQPQHF
d_call: TRBD1; clone_size: -; v_call: TRBV27; j_call: TRBJ2-3; cdr3_nt: TGTGCCAGCAGTTTATTAGGGGGACAGGGCTCTTGGGATACGCAGTATTTT; cdr3_aa: CASSLLGGQGSWDTQYF
d_call: -; clone_size: -; v_call: TRBV19; j_call: TRBJ1-4; cdr3_nt: TGTGCCAGTAGTGAGAAATTTGAAAAACTGTTTTTT; cdr3_aa: CASSEKFEKLFF
d_call: -; clone_size: once; v_call: TRBV12-3/TRBV12-4; j_call: TRBJ1-2; cdr3_nt: TGTGCCAGCAGTTTACTGACGAACTATGGCTACACCTTC; cdr3_aa: CASSLLTNYGYTF
d_call: -; clone_size: -; v_call: TRBV11-2; j_call: TRBJ1-2; cdr3_nt: TGTGCCAGCCGGTATGGGCGGGCCTATGGCTACACCTTC; cdr3_aa: CASRYGRAYGYTF
d_call: -; clone_size: once; v_call: TRBV5-6; j_call: TRBJ1-3; cdr3_nt: TGTGCCAGCAGCTCCCCCAAAAAGGTCTCTGGAAACACCATATATTTT; cdr3_aa: CASSSPKKVSGNTIYF
d_call: -; clone_size: -; v_call: TRBV21-1; j_call: TRBJ1-4; cdr3_nt: TGTGCCAGTAGAACTGAAAAACTGTTTTTT; cdr3_aa: CASRTEKLFF
d_call: -; clone_size: -; v_call: TRBV9; j_call: TRBJ2-7; cdr3_nt: TGTGCCAGCAGCGAGGGGGGGTCCGACTACGAGCAGTACTTC; cdr3_aa: CASSEGGSDYEQYF
d_call: TRBD1; clone_size: -; v_call: TRBV4-1; j_call: TRBJ2-1; cdr3_nt: TGCGCCAGCAGCCAACCAATACAGGGGTGGAATGAGCAGTTCTTC; cdr3_aa: CASSQPIQGWNEQFF
d_call: TRBD1; clone_size: -; v_call: TRBV27; j_call: TRBJ1-1; cdr3_nt: TGTGCCAGCAGTCTCCGGACAGGACGAACTGAAGCTTTCTTT; cdr3_aa: CASSLRTGRTEAFF
d_call: -; clone_size: -; v_call: TRBV5-4; j_call: TRBJ2-7; cdr3_nt: TGTGCCAGCAGCTTTTATGGGGCCTCCTACGAGCAGTACTTC; cdr3_aa: CASSFYGASYEQYF
d_call: -; clone_size: -; v_call: TRBV5-8; j_call: TRBJ1-2; cdr3_nt: TGTGCCAGCAGCACCAGGGAAACGCACTATGGCTACACCTTC; cdr3_aa: CASSTRETHYGYTF
d_call: -; clone_size: -; v_call: TRBV11-2; j_call: TRBJ2-7; cdr3_nt: TGTGCCAGCAGCTTTGATGCTTCTTACTACGAGCAGTACTTC; cdr3_aa: CASSFDASYYEQYF
d_call: -; clone_size: -; v_call: TRBV7-9; j_call: TRBJ1-3; cdr3_nt: TGTGCCAGCAGCCCTATGGGACTTTTAGGAAACACCATATATTTT; cdr3_aa: CASSPMGLLGNTIYF
d_call: -; clone_size: -; v_call: TRBV19; j_call: TRBJ2-1; cdr3_nt: TGTGCCAGTAGTATAGGCATAGACAATGAGCAGTTCTTC; cdr3_aa: CASSIGIDNEQFF
d_call: -; clone_size: -; v_call: TRBV28; j_call: TRBJ1-5; cdr3_nt: TGTGCCAGCGGGCGACAGCCCCAGCATTTT; cdr3_aa: CASGRQPQHF
d_call: -; clone_size: once; v_call: TRBV29-1; j_call: TRBJ1-1; cdr3_nt: TGCAGCGTTGCGCAGGGAGGAACTGAAGCTTTCTTT; cdr3_aa: CSVAQGGTEAFF
d_call: TRBD1; clone_size: -; v_call: TRBV28; j_call: TRBJ2-7; cdr3_nt: TGTGCCAGCAGTTTTGGGACAGGGGGCTACGAGCAGTACTTC; cdr3_aa: CASSFGTGGYEQYF
d_call: -; clone_size: -; v_call: TRBV2; j_call: TRBJ2-7; cdr3_nt: TGTGCCAGCATGGGATTGGGAGAACGGAGTAGGGGTCTTTCCTACGAGCAGTACTTC; cdr3_aa: CASMGLGERSRGLSYEQYF
d_call: TRBD2; clone_size: -; v_call: TRBV11-2; j_call: TRBJ2-1; cdr3_nt: TGTGCCAGCAGCTTATTATCGGGGGGGTATCGGTACAATGAGCAGTTCTTC; cdr3_aa: CASSLLSGGYRYNEQFF
d_call: -; clone_size: -; v_call: TRBV28; j_call: TRBJ2-7; cdr3_nt: TGTGCCAGCACAACCCCCGACAGGATCTACGAGCAGTACTTC; cdr3_aa: CASTTPDRIYEQYF
d_call: -; clone_size: -; v_call: TRBV19; j_call: TRBJ1-1; cdr3_nt: TGTGCCAGTAGTATCGGGCAGGAAGCTTTCTTT; cdr3_aa: CASSIGQEAFF
d_call: -; clone_size: -; v_call: TRBV29-1; j_call: TRBJ2-6; cdr3_nt: TGCAGCGTTGCGTCGGGGGCGGCCAACGTCCTGACTTTC; cdr3_aa: CSVASGAANVLTF
d_call: -; clone_size: -; v_call: TRBV4-3; j_call: TRBJ2-3; cdr3_nt: TGCGCCAGCAGCCAATCGGTGGCGGGGCGTGGGACGCAGTATTTT; cdr3_aa: CASSQSVAGRGTQYF
d_call: -; clone_size: -; v_call: TRBV5-1; j_call: TRBJ2-5; cdr3_nt: TGCGCCAGCAGCTACCCGCAGACGAACCAAGAGACCCAGTACTTC; cdr3_aa: CASSYPQTNQETQYF
d_call: -; clone_size: -; v_call: TRBV2; j_call: TRBJ2-5; cdr3_nt: TGTGCCAGCAGTGTGGGGGCCCGGGAGACCCAGTACTTC; cdr3_aa: CASSVGARETQYF
d_call: -; clone_size: -; v_call: TRBV19; j_call: TRBJ1-5; cdr3_nt: TGTGCCGCGGGACAAAAGTTGAGCAATCAGCCCCAGCATTTT; cdr3_aa: CAAGQKLSNQPQHF
d_call: -; clone_size: -; v_call: TRBV27; j_call: TRBJ1-4; cdr3_nt: TGTGCCAGCAGTTTGTGGGGGGGGCAACTGTTTTTT; cdr3_aa: CASSLWGGQLFF
d_call: -; clone_size: -; v_call: TRBV6-4; j_call: TRBJ1-1; cdr3_nt: TGTGCCAGCAGAAAGACAAGTTACATGAACACTGAAGCTTTCTTT; cdr3_aa: CASRKTSYMNTEAFF
d_call: -; clone_size: -; v_call: TRBV6-2/TRBV6-3; j_call: TRBJ1-1; cdr3_nt: TGTGCCAGCAGCGGGGCGTTTCTGAACACTGAAGCTTTCTTT; cdr3_aa: CASSGAFLNTEAFF